This T cell receptor beta chain was sequenced for a study of early T cells in non-severe SARS-CoV-2 infection. Study overall: Sequencing was performed on bulk RNA from unsorted whole blood, leaving chains unpaired.

The CDR3 runs to 17 residues. The V gene's germline CDR1 is DFQATT and CDR2 SNEGSKA (reference sequence). V was clipped by 3 bases and J by 0 bases, with 15 bases between them. General study points: Lookups in VDJdb leaned toward anti-spike CD8 responses and missed private and CD4 specificities.

This clonotype was seen ten or more times. What it recognizes is unknown. Individual cDNA molecules were tagged with unique molecular identifiers, the study reported. TCRdb used MiXCR to reprocess the 5' RACE reads, holding one entry per CDR3 protein. Among 70,000 or so distinct CDR3 sequences listed, approximately 12% were seen once. This sequence originates from an adult who was a healthcare worker with PCR-confirmed SARS-CoV-2 infection or an uninfected control (not recorded which). The chain carries TRBV20-1 and TRBJ2-6; either TRBD1 or TRBD2 may supply D (6 bases each). Sequences were obtained from whole blood. The DNA of the CDR3 is TGCAGTGCTAGGTCTGGAGGGGGGACCTCTGGGGCCAACGTCCTGACTTTC. Translated: CSARSGGGTSGANVLTF.